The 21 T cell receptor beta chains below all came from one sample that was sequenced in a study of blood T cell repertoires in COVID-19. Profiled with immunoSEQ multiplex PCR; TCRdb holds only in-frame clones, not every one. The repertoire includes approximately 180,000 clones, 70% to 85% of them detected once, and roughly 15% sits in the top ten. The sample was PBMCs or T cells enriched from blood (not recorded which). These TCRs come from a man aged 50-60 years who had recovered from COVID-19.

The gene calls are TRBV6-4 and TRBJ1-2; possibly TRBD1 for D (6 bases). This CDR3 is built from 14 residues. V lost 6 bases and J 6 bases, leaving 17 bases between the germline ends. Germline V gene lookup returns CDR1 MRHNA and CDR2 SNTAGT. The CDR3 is CASRFRDNKHGYTF. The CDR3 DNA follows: TGTGCCAGCAGATTCCGGGACAACAAACATGGCTACACCTTC.

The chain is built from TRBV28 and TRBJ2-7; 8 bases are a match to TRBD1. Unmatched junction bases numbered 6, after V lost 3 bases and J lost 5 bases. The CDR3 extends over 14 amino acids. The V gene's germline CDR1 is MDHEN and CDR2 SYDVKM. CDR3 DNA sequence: TGTGCCAGCAGTTTTGTACAGGGGGGCCACGAGCAGTACTTC. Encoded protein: CASSFVQGGHEQYF.

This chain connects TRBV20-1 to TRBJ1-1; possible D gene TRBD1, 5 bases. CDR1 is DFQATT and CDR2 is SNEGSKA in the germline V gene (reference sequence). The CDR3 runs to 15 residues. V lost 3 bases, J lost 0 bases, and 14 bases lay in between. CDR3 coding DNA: TGCAGTGCTAGTTTTGGGGCAGGGATGAACACTGAAGCTTTCTTT. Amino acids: CSASFGAGMNTEAFF.

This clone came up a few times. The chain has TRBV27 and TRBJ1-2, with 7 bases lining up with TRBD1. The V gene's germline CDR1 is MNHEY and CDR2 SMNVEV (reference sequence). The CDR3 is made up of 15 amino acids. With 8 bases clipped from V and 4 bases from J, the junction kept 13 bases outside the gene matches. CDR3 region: CASGLPGQAPYGYTF. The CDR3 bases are TGTGCCAGCGGCCTACCCGGACAGGCGCCCTATGGCTACACCTTC.

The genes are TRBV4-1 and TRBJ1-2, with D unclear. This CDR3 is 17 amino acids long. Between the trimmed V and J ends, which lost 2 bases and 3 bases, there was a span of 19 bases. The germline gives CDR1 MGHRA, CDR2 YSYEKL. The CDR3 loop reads CASSQLIPRRGDYGYTF. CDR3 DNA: TGCGCCAGCAGCCAACTAATTCCTCGGCGGGGAGACTATGGCTACACCTTC.

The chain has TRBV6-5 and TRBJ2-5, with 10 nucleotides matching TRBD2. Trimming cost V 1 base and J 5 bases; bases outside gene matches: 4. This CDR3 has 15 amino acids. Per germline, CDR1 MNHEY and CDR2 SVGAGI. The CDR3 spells CASSYLAGGAETQYF. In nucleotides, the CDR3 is TGTGCCAGCAGTTACTTAGCGGGGGGCGCTGAGACCCAGTACTTC.

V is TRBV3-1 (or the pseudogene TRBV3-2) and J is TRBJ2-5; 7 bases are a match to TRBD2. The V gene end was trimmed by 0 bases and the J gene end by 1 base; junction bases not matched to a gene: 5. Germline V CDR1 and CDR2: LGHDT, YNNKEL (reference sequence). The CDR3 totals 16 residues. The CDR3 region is CASSQERPSGQETQYF. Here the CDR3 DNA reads TGTGCCAGCAGCCAAGAGAGGCCTAGCGGCCAAGAGACCCAGTACTTC.

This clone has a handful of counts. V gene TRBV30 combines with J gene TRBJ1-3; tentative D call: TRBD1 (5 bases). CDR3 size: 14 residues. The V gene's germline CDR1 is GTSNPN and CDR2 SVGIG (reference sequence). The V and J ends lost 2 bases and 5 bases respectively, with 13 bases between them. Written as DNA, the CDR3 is TGTGCCTGGAGTACGGGACTCCGTCGAAACACCATATATTTT. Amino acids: CAWSTGLRRNTIYF.

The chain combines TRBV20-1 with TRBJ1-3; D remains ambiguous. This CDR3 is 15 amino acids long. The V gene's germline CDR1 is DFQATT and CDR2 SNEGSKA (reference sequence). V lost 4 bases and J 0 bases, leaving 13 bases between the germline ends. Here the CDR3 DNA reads TGCAGTGCTACTGACGGAGCGAGCTCTGGAAACACCATATATTTT. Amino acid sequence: CSATDGASSGNTIYF.

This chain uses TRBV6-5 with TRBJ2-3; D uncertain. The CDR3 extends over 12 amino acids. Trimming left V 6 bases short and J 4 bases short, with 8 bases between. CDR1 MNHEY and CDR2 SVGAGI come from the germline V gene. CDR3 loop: CASSKEADTQYF. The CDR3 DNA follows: TGTGCCAGCAGCAAAGAGGCAGATACGCAGTATTTT.

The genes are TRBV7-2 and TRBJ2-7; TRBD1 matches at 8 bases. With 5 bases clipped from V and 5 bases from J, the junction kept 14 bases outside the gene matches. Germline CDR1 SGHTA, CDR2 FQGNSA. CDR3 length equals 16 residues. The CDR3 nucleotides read TGTGCCAGCAGCCCGGACAGGGTTCACGGTCCGGACGAGCAGTACTTC. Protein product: CASSPDRVHGPDEQYF.

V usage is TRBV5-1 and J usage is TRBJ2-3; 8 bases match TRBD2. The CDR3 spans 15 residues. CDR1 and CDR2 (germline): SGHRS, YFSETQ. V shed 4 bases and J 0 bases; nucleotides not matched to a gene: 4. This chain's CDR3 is CASSPGGASTDTQYF. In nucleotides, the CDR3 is TGCGCCAGCAGCCCGGGAGGGGCTAGCACAGATACGCAGTATTTT.

DNA of the CDR3: TGCGCCAGCAGCTTGTCCCCTTCAGGGACCAAAAACATTCAGTACTTC. Its protein product is CASSLSPSGTKNIQYF. V is TRBV5-1 and J is TRBJ2-4, with D maybe TRBD1 (5 bases). V lost 1 base to trimming and J lost 2 bases, with 13 bases between them. Germline loops: CDR1 SGHRS, CDR2 YFSETQ. The CDR3 length is 16 residues.

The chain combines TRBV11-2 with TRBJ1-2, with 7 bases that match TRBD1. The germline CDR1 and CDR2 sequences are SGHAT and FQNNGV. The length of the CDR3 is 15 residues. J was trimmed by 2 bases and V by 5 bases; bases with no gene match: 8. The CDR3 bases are TGTGCCAGCAGCGATATATGGACAGGCAACTATGGCTACACCTTC. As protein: CASSDIWTGNYGYTF.

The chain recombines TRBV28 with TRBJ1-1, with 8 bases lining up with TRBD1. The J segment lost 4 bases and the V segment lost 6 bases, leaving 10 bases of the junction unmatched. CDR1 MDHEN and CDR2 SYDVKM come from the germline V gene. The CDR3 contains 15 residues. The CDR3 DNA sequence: TGTGCCAGCAGAGAGCAGGGGGCACTTACCACTGAAGCTTTCTTT. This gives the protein CASREQGALTTEAFF.

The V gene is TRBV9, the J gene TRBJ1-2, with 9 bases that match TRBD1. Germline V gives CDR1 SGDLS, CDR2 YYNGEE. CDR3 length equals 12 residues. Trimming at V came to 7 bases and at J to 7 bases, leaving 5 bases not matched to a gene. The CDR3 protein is CASETGGFGYTF. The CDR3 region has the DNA TGTGCCAGCGAGACAGGGGGGTTTGGCTACACCTTC.

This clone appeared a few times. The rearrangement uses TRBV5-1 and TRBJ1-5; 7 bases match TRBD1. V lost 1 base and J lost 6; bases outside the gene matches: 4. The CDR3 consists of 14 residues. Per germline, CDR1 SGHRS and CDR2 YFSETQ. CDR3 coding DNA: TGCGCCAGCAGCTTGACAGGGGAAGGTCAGCCCCAGCATTTT. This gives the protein CASSLTGEGQPQHF. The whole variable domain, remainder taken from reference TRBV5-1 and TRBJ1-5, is KAGVTQTPRYLIKTRGQQVTLSCSPISGHRSVSWYQQTPGQGLQFLFEYFSETQRNKGNFPGRFSGRQFSNSRSEMNVSTLELGDSALYLCASSLTGEGQPQHFGDGTRLSIL.

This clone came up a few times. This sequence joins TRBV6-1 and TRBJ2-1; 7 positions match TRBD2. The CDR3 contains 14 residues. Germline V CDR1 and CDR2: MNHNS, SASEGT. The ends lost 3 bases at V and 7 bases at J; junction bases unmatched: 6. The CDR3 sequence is CASSDWGGSNEQFF. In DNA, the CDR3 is TGTGCCAGCAGTGATTGGGGGGGTTCAAATGAGCAGTTCTTC.

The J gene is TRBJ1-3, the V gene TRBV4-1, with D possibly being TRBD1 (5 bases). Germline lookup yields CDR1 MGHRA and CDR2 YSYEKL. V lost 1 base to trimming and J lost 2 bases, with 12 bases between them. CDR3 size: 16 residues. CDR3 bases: TGCGCCAGCAGCCAAGTGTTTCGGGGGACTGGAAACACCATATATTTT. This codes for CASSQVFRGTGNTIYF.

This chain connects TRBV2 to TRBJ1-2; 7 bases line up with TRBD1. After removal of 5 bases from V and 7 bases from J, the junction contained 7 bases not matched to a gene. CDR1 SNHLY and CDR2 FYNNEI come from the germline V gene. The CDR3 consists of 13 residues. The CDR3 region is CASSIDRVSGYTF. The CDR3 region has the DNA TGTGCCAGCAGTATCGACAGGGTTAGTGGCTACACCTTC.

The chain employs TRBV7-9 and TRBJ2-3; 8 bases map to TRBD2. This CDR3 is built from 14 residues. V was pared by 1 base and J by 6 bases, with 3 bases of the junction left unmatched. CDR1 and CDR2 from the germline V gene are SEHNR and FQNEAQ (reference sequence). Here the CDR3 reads CASSLGVAGDTQYF. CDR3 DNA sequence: TGTGCCAGCAGCTTAGGGGTAGCGGGGGATACGCAGTATTTT.